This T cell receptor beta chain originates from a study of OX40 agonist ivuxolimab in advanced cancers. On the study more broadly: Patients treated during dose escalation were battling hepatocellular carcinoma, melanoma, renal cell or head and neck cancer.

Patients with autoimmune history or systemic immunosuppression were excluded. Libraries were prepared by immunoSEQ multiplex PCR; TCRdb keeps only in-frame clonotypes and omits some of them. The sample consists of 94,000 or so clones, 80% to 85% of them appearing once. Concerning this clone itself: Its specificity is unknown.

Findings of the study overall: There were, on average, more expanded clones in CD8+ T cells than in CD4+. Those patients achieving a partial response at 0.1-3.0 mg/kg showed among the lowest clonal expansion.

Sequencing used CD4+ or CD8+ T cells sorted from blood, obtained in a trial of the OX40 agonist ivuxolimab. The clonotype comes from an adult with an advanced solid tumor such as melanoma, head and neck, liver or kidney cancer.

DNA for the CDR3: TGTGCCAGCAGCTTTCCGGGGACTGATACGCAGTATTTT. Translated, it gives CASSFPGTDTQYF. This chain links TRBV7-3 with TRBJ2-3, with D possibly TRBD2 on 6 matching bases. Deletions cut 3 bases from V and 6 bases from J, with 10 bases between. This CDR3 region has 13 residues. Germline CDR1 reads SGHTA; CDR2 reads FQGTGA.